This record covers a single T cell receptor (beta chain). The antigen remains undetermined. As every portion of the isolated RNA was reverse transcribed, the sequencing read expressed TCRB transcripts. Mean read depth for naive, central memory and regulatory T cell samples was approximately 3.57 million reads. Measured with immunoSEQ multiplex PCR; TCRdb has only the in-frame clones, and not every one. The table shows around 250,000 clones, with more than 13% occurring only once. This specimen comes from a study of beta chain features in type 1 diabetes. Study-wide background: In all, around 100,000,000 sorted cells from all samples were analyzed.

CDR1 MDHEN and CDR2 SYDVKM come from the germline V gene. V lost 2 bases to trimming and J lost 6 bases, with 10 bases between them. The CDR3 is 13 residues long. Study observations and caveats: Across all four CD4+ subsets, people with type 1 diabetes showed modestly shorter TCRB CDR3s.

The chain is built from TRBV28 and TRBJ1-1; D is ambiguous. This TCR derives from a man aged 25 to 40 with type 1 diabetes. Sequenced input: naive CD4+ T cells from blood. CDR3 loop: CASSLGLRPEAFF. CDR3 nucleotides: TGTGCCAGCAGTTTAGGACTCAGGCCTGAAGCTTTCTTT.